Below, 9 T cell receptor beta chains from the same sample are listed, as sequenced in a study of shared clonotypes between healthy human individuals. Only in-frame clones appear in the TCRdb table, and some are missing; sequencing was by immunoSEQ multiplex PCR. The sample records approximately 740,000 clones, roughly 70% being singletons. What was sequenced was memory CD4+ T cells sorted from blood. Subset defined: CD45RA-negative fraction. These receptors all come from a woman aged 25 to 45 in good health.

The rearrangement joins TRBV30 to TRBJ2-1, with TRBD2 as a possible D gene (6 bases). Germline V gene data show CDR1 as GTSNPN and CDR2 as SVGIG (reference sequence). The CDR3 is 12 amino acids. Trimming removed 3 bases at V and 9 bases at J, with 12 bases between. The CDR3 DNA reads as TGTGCCTGGAGAAGGAGGGCCAGTGAGCAGTTCTTC. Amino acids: CAWRRRASEQFF.

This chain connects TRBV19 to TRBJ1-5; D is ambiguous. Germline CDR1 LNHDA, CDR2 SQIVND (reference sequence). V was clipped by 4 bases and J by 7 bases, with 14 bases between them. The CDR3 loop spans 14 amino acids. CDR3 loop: CASSKRDPRQPQHF. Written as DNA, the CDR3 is TGTGCCAGTAGTAAAAGGGATCCTAGGCAGCCCCAGCATTTT.

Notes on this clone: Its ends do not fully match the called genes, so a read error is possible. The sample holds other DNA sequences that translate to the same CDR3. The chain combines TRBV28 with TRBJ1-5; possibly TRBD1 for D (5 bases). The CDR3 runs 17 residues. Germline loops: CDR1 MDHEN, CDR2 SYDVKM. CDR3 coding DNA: TGTGCCAGCAGCCCAACGACAGCTTCCCCCAACAATCAGCCCCAACATTTT. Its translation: CASSPTTASPNNQPQHF.

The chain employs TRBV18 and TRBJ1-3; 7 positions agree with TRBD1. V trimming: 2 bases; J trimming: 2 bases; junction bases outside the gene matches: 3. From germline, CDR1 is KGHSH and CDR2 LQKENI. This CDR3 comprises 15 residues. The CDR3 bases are TGTGCCAGCTCACCAAGACAGGGCCCTGGAAACACCATATATTTT. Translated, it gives CASSPRQGPGNTIYF.

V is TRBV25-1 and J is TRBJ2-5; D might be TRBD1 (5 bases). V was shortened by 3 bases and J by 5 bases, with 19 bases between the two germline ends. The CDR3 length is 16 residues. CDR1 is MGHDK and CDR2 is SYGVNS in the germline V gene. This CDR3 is CASSDPKSQASETQYF. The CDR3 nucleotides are TGTGCCAGCAGTGACCCCAAGTCACAGGCCTCGGAGACCCAGTACTTC.

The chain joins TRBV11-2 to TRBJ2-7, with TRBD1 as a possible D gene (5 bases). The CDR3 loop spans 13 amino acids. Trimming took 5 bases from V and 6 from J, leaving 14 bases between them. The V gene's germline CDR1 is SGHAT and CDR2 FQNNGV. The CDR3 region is CASSPRDFGEQYF. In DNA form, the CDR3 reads TGTGCCAGCAGCCCCAGGGATTTTGGCGAGCAGTACTTC.

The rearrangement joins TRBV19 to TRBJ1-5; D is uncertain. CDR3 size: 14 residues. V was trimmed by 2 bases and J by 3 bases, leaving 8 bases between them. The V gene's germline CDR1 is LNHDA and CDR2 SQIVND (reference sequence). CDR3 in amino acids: CASSISRYNQPQHF. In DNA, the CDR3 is TGTGCCAGTAGTATATCCAGGTACAATCAGCCCCAGCATTTT. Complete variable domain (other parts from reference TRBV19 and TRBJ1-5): DGGITQSPKYLFRKEGQNVTLSCEQNLNHDAMYWYRQDPGQGLRLIYYSQIVNDFQKGDIAEGYSVSREKKESFPLTVTSAQKNPTAFYLCASSISRYNQPQHFGDGTRLSIL.

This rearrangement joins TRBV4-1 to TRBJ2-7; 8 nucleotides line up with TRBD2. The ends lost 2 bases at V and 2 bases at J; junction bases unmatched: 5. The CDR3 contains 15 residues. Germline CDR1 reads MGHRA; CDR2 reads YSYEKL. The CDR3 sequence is CASSQSLAATYEQYF. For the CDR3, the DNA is TGCGCCAGCAGCCAATCACTAGCGGCCACCTACGAGCAGTACTTC.

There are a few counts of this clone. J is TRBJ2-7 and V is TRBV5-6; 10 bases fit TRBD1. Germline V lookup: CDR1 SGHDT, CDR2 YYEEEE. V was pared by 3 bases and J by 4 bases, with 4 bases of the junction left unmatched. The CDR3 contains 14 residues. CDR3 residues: CASSWTGGSYEQYF. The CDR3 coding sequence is TGTGCCAGCAGCTGGACAGGGGGTTCGTACGAGCAGTACTTC.